The 3 T cell receptor beta chains in this list originate from one sample, sequenced in a study of a mutant IDH1 vaccine in newly diagnosed glioma. Time point of the sample: baseline, week 1 (first vaccination visit). The treatment is: pre-vaccination baseline after standard-of-care therapy. Data came from immunoSEQ multiplex PCR; TCRdb stores just in-frame clones and leaves some out. The sample has around 92,000 clones; about 80% are singletons. Source: PBMCs, taken from a glioma patient treated with radiotherapy, temozolomide or both. All receptors come from a woman between 45 and 65 years old with glioma.

The genes are TRBV28 and TRBJ2-7; no clear D gene. The CDR3 length is 14 residues. Deletions cut 3 bases from V and 0 bases from J, with 9 bases between. Germline CDR1 is MDHEN and CDR2 is SYDVKM. CDR3 protein: CASSLRQSSYEQYF. For the CDR3, the DNA is TGTGCCAGCAGTTTGAGGCAGAGCTCCTACGAGCAGTACTTC.

This chain links TRBV7-7 with TRBJ2-1; perhaps TRBD2 as D (5 bases). Germline loops: CDR1 SSHAT, CDR2 FNYEAQ (reference sequence). V lost 5 bases to trimming and J lost 8 bases, with 13 bases between them. This CDR3 comprises 13 residues. CDR3 nucleotides: TGTGCCAGCAGCGACATTCGGGGAGATGAGCAGTTCTTC. Protein sequence: CASSDIRGDEQFF. The full variable domain, completed using reference TRBV7-7 and TRBJ2-1, is GAGVSQSPRYKVTKRGQDVTLRCDPISSHATLYWYQQALGQGPEFLTYFNYEAQPDKSGLPSDRFSAERPEGSISTLTIQRTEQRDSAMYRCASSDIRGDEQFFGPGTRLTVL.

V gene TRBV5-1 combines with J gene TRBJ2-7; 9 bases are shared with TRBD2. This CDR3 has 15 amino acids. The ends lost 5 bases at V and 0 bases at J; junction bases unmatched: 6. The germline V gene has CDR1 SGHRS and CDR2 YFSETQ. In DNA, the CDR3 is TGCGCCAGCAGGGTAGCGGGGGACCACTCCTACGAGCAGTACTTC. Its translation: CASRVAGDHSYEQYF.